These 14 T cell receptor beta chains were all obtained from the same sample, sequenced in a study of cytomegalovirus exposure and HLA in healthy donors. Method: immunoSEQ multiplex PCR; TCRdb's copy keeps in-frame clones and lacks some. The table lists more than 120,000 clones, about 87% of them singletons. Sequenced sample: PBMCs. The receptors were sampled from a man between 18 and 29 years old in good health and CMV-seropositive.

The chain uses TRBV4-1 and TRBJ1-1; the match to TRBD1 covers 7 bases. V gave up 1 base and J gave up 2 bases; unmatched junction bases: 4. CDR1 MGHRA and CDR2 YSYEKL come from the germline V gene. This CDR3 spans 15 amino acids. The CDR3: CASSQGTGVNTEAFF. The DNA for the CDR3 is TGCGCCAGCAGCCAAGGGACAGGAGTAAACACTGAAGCTTTCTTT.

This rearrangement joins TRBV27 to TRBJ2-1; 9 bases line up with TRBD2. CDR1 is MNHEY and CDR2 is SMNVEV in the germline V gene (reference sequence). The CDR3 runs to 14 residues. The V and J ends lost 7 bases and 5 bases, in that order; junction bases with no gene match: 6. The CDR3 sequence is CASNFASGDNEQFF. The CDR3 DNA sequence: TGTGCCAGCAATTTCGCTAGCGGGGACAATGAGCAGTTCTTC.

The chain carries TRBV5-1 and TRBJ2-2, with D maybe TRBD2 (6 bases). Germline V lookup: CDR1 SGHRS, CDR2 YFSETQ. The CDR3 covers 15 residues. Trimming stripped 2 bases from V and 3 bases from J, with 11 bases between. CDR3 sequence (DNA): TGCGCCAGCAGCTTCGATAGCGGATACACCGGGGAGCTGTTTTTT. Encoded protein: CASSFDSGYTGELFF. The variable domain in full, completed from reference TRBV5-1 and TRBJ2-2, reads KAGVTQTPRYLIKTRGQQVTLSCSPISGHRSVSWYQQTPGQGLQFLFEYFSETQRNKGNFPGRFSGRQFSNSRSEMNVSTLELGDSALYLCASSFDSGYTGELFFGEGSRLTVL.

This clone was seen just once. This chain links TRBV7-8 with TRBJ1-3; 7 bases agree with TRBD1. The CDR3 contains 15 residues. Germline loops: CDR1 SGHVS, CDR2 FQNEAQ. V lost 3 bases and J lost 0; bases outside the gene matches: 2. CDR3 in DNA: TGTGCCAGCAGCTTGGGACAGCCCTCTGGAAACACCATATATTTT. It is translated as CASSLGQPSGNTIYF.

The chain is built from TRBV11-2 and TRBJ1-3, with 7 bases fitting TRBD1. The CDR3 covers 18 residues. Trimming at V came to 2 bases and at J to 2 bases, leaving 12 bases not matched to a gene. Germline values: CDR1 SGHAT, CDR2 FQNNGV. The CDR3 DNA sequence: TGTGCCAGCAGCTTATCCGGATGGCCCGGGACAGCTGGAAACACCATATATTTT. Translating it yields CASSLSGWPGTAGNTIYF.

This sequence joins TRBV30 and TRBJ1-2; TRBD1 matches at 8 bases. V was pared by 6 bases and J by 7 bases, with 16 bases of the junction left unmatched. The CDR3 extends over 15 amino acids. Germline assignment: CDR1 GTSNPN and CDR2 SVGIG (reference sequence). The CDR3 coding sequence is TGTGCCTGCCCGACGGGGCAGGGGGCGGTGGGTGGCTACACCTTC. As protein: CACPTGQGAVGGYTF.

The chain carries TRBV28 and TRBJ1-5, with 7 bases matching TRBD1. The germline gives CDR1 MDHEN, CDR2 SYDVKM. The CDR3 sequence is 14 residues long. V trimming: 3 bases; J trimming: 10 bases; junction bases outside the gene matches: 9. The CDR3 sequence: CASSLGQGVGPQHF. CDR3 in DNA: TGTGCCAGCAGTTTGGGTCAGGGGGTAGGACCCCAGCATTTT. Full variable domain (rest looked up from reference TRBV28 and TRBJ1-5): DVKVTQSSRYLVKRTGEKVFLECVQDMDHENMFWYRQDPGLGLRLIYFSYDVKMKEKGDIPEGYSVSREKKERFSLILESASTNQTSMYLCASSLGQGVGPQHFGDGTRLSIL.

The rearrangement joins TRBV2 to TRBJ1-1, with TRBD1 as a possible D gene (5 bases). Germline V gene sequence: CDR1 SNHLY, CDR2 FYNNEI. The CDR3 loop spans 15 amino acids. V dropped 1 base and J dropped 6 bases, with 15 bases sitting between them. CDR3 protein: CASSEDGLWGAEAFF. The CDR3 DNA reads as TGTGCCAGCAGTGAAGATGGGTTGTGGGGGGCTGAAGCTTTCTTT.

J is TRBJ1-1 and V is TRBV5-1, with TRBD1 as a possible D gene (5 bases). This CDR3 spans 14 amino acids. V gave up 1 base and J gave up 1 base, with 8 bases separating them. The germline V gene has CDR1 SGHRS and CDR2 YFSETQ. The CDR3 loop is CASSLQGTNTEAFF. DNA for the CDR3: TGCGCCAGCAGCTTGCAGGGCACGAACACTGAAGCTTTCTTT.

The chain has TRBV5-1 and TRBJ1-3; no firm D call. There are 15 residues in the CDR3. V lost 4 bases and J 2 bases, leaving 13 bases between the germline ends. Germline V gene lookup returns CDR1 SGHRS and CDR2 YFSETQ. In nucleotides, the CDR3 is TGCGCCAGCAGCCGAAACAGCCAAGCTGGAAACACCATATATTTT. Amino acid sequence: CASSRNSQAGNTIYF.

This clone was recorded a few times. The rearrangement links TRBV15 to TRBJ2-1; 15 bases are shared with TRBD2. The V gene's germline CDR1 is LNHNV and CDR2 YYDKDF (reference sequence). CDR3 length: 22 residues. Trimming cost V 4 bases and J 0 bases; bases outside gene matches: 16. The CDR3 coding sequence is TGTGCCACCAGCACCAGAGGTGGGACTAGCGGGAGGTCGAAGAGCTCCTACAATGAGCAGTTCTTC. Translation gives CATSTRGGTSGRSKSSYNEQFF.

This chain uses TRBV6-4 with TRBJ1-4, with 8 bases fitting TRBD1. V shed 7 bases and J 4 bases; nucleotides not matched to a gene: 5. The CDR3 has 14 amino acids. Per the germline V gene, CDR1 is MRHNA and CDR2 is SNTAGT. The CDR3 DNA follows: TGTGCCAGCACTCCGGGACAGGTTAATGAAAAACTGTTTTTT. As protein: CASTPGQVNEKLFF.

This chain joins TRBV29-1 and TRBJ2-5; the match to TRBD2 covers 8 bases. Trimming took 7 bases from V and 4 from J; bases not matched to a gene: 5. The CDR3 contains 12 residues. Germline V gives CDR1 SQVTM, CDR2 ANQGSEA. The CDR3 here is CSAGRGGETQYF. Here the CDR3 DNA reads TGCAGCGCCGGGAGGGGGGGAGAGACCCAGTACTTC.

The genes are TRBV4-2 and TRBJ2-2; D is perhaps TRBD2 (6 bases). Germline CDR1 is LGHNA and CDR2 is YNFKEQ. V lost 0 bases and J 8 bases, leaving 10 bases between the germline ends. This CDR3 comprises 14 residues. CDR3 nucleotides: TGTGCCAGCAGCCAAGAGACTAGGACTGGGGAGCTGTTTTTT. The encoded protein is CASSQETRTGELFF.